The next 28 T cell receptor beta chains were all read from a single sample in a study of T cell repertoires in cytomegalovirus infection (dated by TCRdb to the late 2010s). Sequencing used an Illumina HiSeq 1500. Clones were called with MiXCR by TCRdb after fastp trimmed the public reads at Q25, and only in-frame beta chains were retained. Each entry merges the rows of one CDR3 protein and shows their most common DNA and genes. The sample contains about 490,000 distinct CDR3 sequences, more than 15% of them found a single time. The ten most abundant clones make up approximately 24% of the sample. Sequencing input: CD8+ T cells from PBMCs. The receptors were sampled from a human donor in good health (CMV status not recorded). Some clones in this sample may be carry-over from other donors' samples.

This clonotype appeared many times. CDR3 loop: CASSLASGWNTEAFF. Here the CDR3 DNA reads TGTGCCAGCAGCTTAGCGAGTGGCTGGAACACTGAAGCTTTCTTT. V usage is TRBV7-9 and J usage is TRBJ1-1; no firm D call. The CDR3 runs 15 residues. From germline, CDR1 is SEHNR and CDR2 FQNEAQ (reference sequence). V dropped 0 bases and J dropped 1 base, with 9 bases sitting between them. Variable domain in full (rest from reference TRBV7-9 and TRBJ1-1): DTGVSQNPRHKITKRGQNVTFRCDPISEHNRLYWYRQTLGQGPEFLTYFQNEAQLEKSRLLSDRFSAERPKGSFSTLEIQRTEQGDSAMYLCASSLASGWNTEAFFGQGTRLTVV.

The V gene is TRBV20-1, the J gene TRBJ2-7, with 11 bases identical to TRBD2. After removal of 4 bases from V and 1 base from J, the junction contained 9 bases not matched to a gene. This CDR3 has 16 residues. Germline V CDR1 and CDR2: DFQATT, SNEGSKA (reference sequence). Here the CDR3 DNA reads TGCAGTGCTAATGCGCTAGCGGGAGGCGGATCCTACGAGCAGTACTTC. Translated, it gives CSANALAGGGSYEQYF.

In this sample, this clonotype turned up a few times. The CDR3 reads CASSSEADPFYEQYF. Written as DNA, the CDR3 is TGTGCCAGCAGCTCTGAAGCGGACCCCTTCTACGAGCAGTACTTC. The chain combines TRBV7-9 with TRBJ2-7; a possible D gene is TRBD2 (5 bases). The germline V and J ends were trimmed by 4 bases and 3 bases, with 16 bases remaining between them. There are 15 residues in the CDR3. CDR1 and CDR2 (germline): SEHNR, FQNEAQ (reference sequence). Complete variable domain (other parts from reference TRBV7-9 and TRBJ2-7): DTGVSQNPRHKITKRGQNVTFRCDPISEHNRLYWYRQTLGQGPEFLTYFQNEAQLEKSRLLSDRFSAERPKGSFSTLEIQRTEQGDSAMYLCASSSEADPFYEQYFGPGTRLTVT.

This clonotype is a singleton in its sample. One end of the junction does not line up with germline, which may come from a read error. The gene calls are TRBV6-5 and TRBJ1-6; D call uncertain. Per germline, CDR1 MNHEY and CDR2 SVGAGI. The CDR3 loop spans 13 amino acids. The CDR3 DNA reads as TGTGCCAGCAGTAACTCCTATAATTCACCCCTCCACTTT. This translates into CASSNSYNSPLHF.

The J gene is TRBJ2-5, the V gene TRBV15; maybe TRBD1 (6 bases). Per the germline V gene, CDR1 is LNHNV and CDR2 is YYDKDF (reference sequence). The CDR3 extends over 18 amino acids. V was pared by 3 bases and J by 5 bases, with 25 bases between. CDR3 region: CATSSPRRQTGSGETQYF. The CDR3 DNA reads as TGTGCCACCAGCAGTCCCCGTCGGCAAACAGGGTCCGGCGAGACCCAGTACTTC.

In its sample, this clonotype was seen many times. This sequence joins TRBV5-5 and TRBJ2-3; D may be TRBD2 (6 bases). CDR1 is SGHKS and CDR2 is YYEKEE in the germline V gene (reference sequence). Trimming stripped 4 bases from V and 0 bases from J, with 15 bases between. The CDR3 consists of 16 residues. DNA of the CDR3: TGTGCCAGCAGCGGAGAGGGACTTTTAAGCACAGATACGCAGTATTTT. Amino acid sequence: CASSGEGLLSTDTQYF.

This clonotype was found once. A single base separates this from a much larger clone, so it may be a read error. This rearrangement joins TRBV5-6 to TRBJ2-2; possible D gene TRBD2, 5 bases. Looked up from germline, CDR1 is SGHDT and CDR2 is YYEEEE. The length of the CDR3 is 15 residues. Trimming left V 0 bases short and J 7 bases short, with 13 bases between. The CDR3 protein is CASSLGGLGIGELFF. CDR3 bases: TGTGCCAGCAGCTTGGGAGGGCTCGGCATCGGGGAGCTGTTTTTT. Drawing the rest from reference TRBV5-6 and TRBJ2-2, the complete variable domain is DAGVTQSPTHLIKTRGQQVTLRCSPKSGHDTVSWYQQALGQGPQFIFQYYEEEERQRGNFPDRFSGHQFPNYSSELNVNALLLGDSALYLCASSLGGLGIGELFFGEGSRLTVL.

This clonotype has a handful of counts. V and J are TRBV7-9 and TRBJ2-3; 9 positions agree with TRBD2. V dropped 5 bases and J dropped 5; count of bases not matched to a gene: 5. The CDR3 covers 14 residues. Germline CDR1 SEHNR, CDR2 FQNEAQ (reference sequence). The CDR3 sequence: CASSRGGAIDTQYF. Written as DNA, the CDR3 is TGTGCCAGCAGCCGCGGGGGGGCTATAGATACGCAGTATTTT.

This clonotype came up many times. This chain joins TRBV7-9 and TRBJ2-3; D gene uncertain. Trimming stripped 2 bases from V and 4 bases from J, with 1 base between. The CDR3 is 11 residues long. Germline V gives CDR1 SEHNR, CDR2 FQNEAQ (reference sequence). CDR3 sequence: CASSLPDTQYF. In DNA, the CDR3 is TGTGCCAGCAGCTTACCAGATACGCAGTATTTT.

V and J are TRBV13 and TRBJ1-1, with 7 bases identical to TRBD1. CDR1 PRHDT and CDR2 FYEKMQ come from the germline V gene (reference sequence). With 1 base clipped from V and 0 bases from J, the junction kept 8 bases outside the gene matches. The CDR3 loop spans 17 amino acids. The CDR3 nucleotides read TGTGCCAGCAGCTTAGTTGGAGGGGGCTGGATGAACACTGAAGCTTTCTTT. It encodes CASSLVGGGWMNTEAFF.

The chain carries TRBV27 and TRBJ2-1; D is undetermined. From germline, CDR1 is MNHEY and CDR2 SMNVEV (reference sequence). V lost 7 bases and J 8 bases, leaving 12 bases between the germline ends. This CDR3 is 12 amino acids long. Written as DNA, the CDR3 is TGTGCCAGCACGGGCCGATGGGATGAGCAGTTCTTC. Residues: CASTGRWDEQFF.

This clonotype has a handful of counts. This rearrangement joins TRBV5-1 to TRBJ1-1, with unresolved D. The germline V gene encodes CDR1 SGHRS and CDR2 YFSETQ. The CDR3 runs to 15 residues. The V gene lost 0 bases and the J gene lost 1 base, with 10 bases spanning the gap. The CDR3 region has the DNA TGCGCCAGCAGCTTGGCCCCAGGCCCGAACACTGAAGCTTTCTTT. Translated: CASSLAPGPNTEAFF.

This clonotype was counted between two and nine times. V gene TRBV9 combines with J gene TRBJ2-3; D may be TRBD2 (7 bases). Germline lookup yields CDR1 SGDLS and CDR2 YYNGEE. Trimming took 0 bases from V and 2 from J, leaving 13 bases between them. The CDR3 covers 16 residues. CDR3 coding DNA: TGTGCCAGCAGCGTAGAGGGGGGGCCCATCACAGATACGCAGTATTTT. Its translation: CASSVEGGPITDTQYF. Full variable domain (remainder filled in from reference TRBV9 and TRBJ2-3): DSGVTQTPKHLITATGQRVTLRCSPRSGDLSVYWYQQSLDQGLQFLIQYYNGEERAKGNILERFSAQQFPDLHSELNLSSLELGDSALYFCASSVEGGPITDTQYFGPGTRLTVL.

This clonotype was recorded many times. The chain has TRBV7-9 and TRBJ1-2; 8 positions agree with TRBD1. Germline lookup yields CDR1 SEHNR and CDR2 FQNEAQ (reference sequence). Trimming took 7 bases from V and 4 from J; bases not matched to a gene: 8. The CDR3 spans 14 residues. The CDR3 reads CASTDSGGVYGYTF. CDR3 nucleotide sequence: TGTGCCAGCACAGATTCAGGGGGCGTCTATGGCTACACCTTC. Drawing the rest from reference TRBV7-9 and TRBJ1-2, the complete variable domain is DTGVSQNPRHKITKRGQNVTFRCDPISEHNRLYWYRQTLGQGPEFLTYFQNEAQLEKSRLLSDRFSAERPKGSFSTLEIQRTEQGDSAMYLCASTDSGGVYGYTFGSGTRLTVV.

The J gene is TRBJ2-1, the V gene TRBV5-5; 13 nucleotides align to TRBD2. This CDR3 is 17 amino acids long. Germline V gives CDR1 SGHKS, CDR2 YYEKEE (reference sequence). Unmatched junction bases numbered 6, after V lost 2 bases and J lost 4 bases. The chain's CDR3 is CASSFPTSGRDYNEQFF. The CDR3, as DNA: TGTGCCAGCAGCTTCCCCACTAGCGGGAGGGATTACAATGAGCAGTTCTTC.

This clonotype was picked up many times. The chain carries TRBV12-5 and TRBJ1-2; D is possibly TRBD1 (5 bases). The CDR3 loop spans 15 amino acids. Trimming shortened V by 5 bases and J by 3 bases, and 16 bases separated the two germline ends. Germline V gene data show CDR1 as LGHNT and CDR2 as FRNRAP. DNA of the CDR3: TGTGCTAGTGGTCCCGGGACGGCGCCTGACTATGGCTACACCTTC. This gives the protein CASGPGTAPDYGYTF. Combining the CDR3 with reference TRBV12-5 and TRBJ1-2 gives the whole variable domain DARVTQTPRHKVTEMGQEVTMRCQPILGHNTVFWYRQTMMQGLELLAYFRNRAPLDDSGMPKDRFSAEMPDATLATLKIQPSEPRDSAVYFCASGPGTAPDYGYTFGSGTRLTVV.

The genes are TRBV27 and TRBJ2-7, with D possibly being TRBD1 or TRBD2 (6 bases each). V lost 6 bases and J 7 bases, leaving 16 bases between the germline ends. The CDR3 has 13 amino acids. CDR1 is MNHEY and CDR2 is SMNVEV in the germline V gene (reference sequence). The CDR3 loop is CASSRGPPLEQYF. In DNA form, the CDR3 reads TGTGCCAGCAGCCGGGGGCCACCTCTGGAGCAGTACTTC.

This clonotype was detected ten times or more. The chain couples TRBV7-9 to TRBJ2-3; no definite D call. The CDR3 has 12 amino acids. Germline V gene lookup returns CDR1 SEHNR and CDR2 FQNEAQ (reference sequence). V lost 7 bases and J 3 bases, leaving 8 bases between the germline ends. Here the CDR3 DNA reads TGTGCCAGCACTTTGCAGACAGATACGCAGTATTTT. Amino acid sequence: CASTLQTDTQYF.

The rearrangement uses TRBV20-1 and TRBJ2-7; the D is unclear. Germline values: CDR1 DFQATT, CDR2 SNEGSKA (reference sequence). Trimming cost V 1 base and J 5 bases, with 12 bases left between them. CDR3 length equals 13 residues. The CDR3 nucleotides read TGCAGTGCTAGAGCCCCCGGGTCCAACGAGCAGTACTTC. Encoded protein: CSARAPGSNEQYF.

Many counts were recorded for this clonotype. This chain joins TRBV6-5 and TRBJ2-7; 15 bases are shared with TRBD2. CDR1 and CDR2 from the germline V gene are MNHEY and SVGAGI. The CDR3 runs to 19 residues. V gave up 4 bases and J gave up 0 bases; unmatched junction bases: 10. CDR3 amino acids: CASSSGTSGRYRNSYEQYF. The CDR3 region has the DNA TGTGCCAGCAGTTCCGGGACTAGCGGGAGGTACCGTAACTCCTACGAGCAGTACTTC.

Concerning this clonotype: Lacking the conserved final phenylalanine or tryptophan, this CDR3 likely reflects a read error. Because the CDR3's place on the DNA is in doubt, the DNA is left out and the CDR3 is given as listed by TCRdb. This sequence joins TRBV28 and TRBJ1-2. A total of 14 residues make up the CDR3, ends included. From germline, CDR1 is MDHEN and CDR2 SYDVKM. The CDR3 is CASSSAEGGYCYAY.

This clonotype came up a few times. The J gene is TRBJ2-3, the V gene TRBV5-1, with D uncertain. This CDR3 contains 14 residues. Trimming left V 6 bases short and J 5 bases short, with 16 bases between. Germline CDR1 SGHRS, CDR2 YFSETQ. The CDR3 bases are TGCGCCAGCACCGATTGGCTAGGAAAAGATACGCAGTATTTT. As protein: CASTDWLGKDTQYF.

This clonotype was counted at least ten times. The chain uses TRBV12-3 or TRBV12-4 and TRBJ2-1; TRBD1 matches at 9 bases. This CDR3 region has 15 residues. J was trimmed by 4 bases and V by 7 bases; bases with no gene match: 8. In DNA form, the CDR3 reads TGTGCCAGCACCCCCGGACAGGGGATATACAATGAGCAGTTCTTC. As protein: CASTPGQGIYNEQFF.

The V and J genes are TRBV10-3 and TRBJ2-7; 9 nucleotides align to TRBD1. Losses at the gene ends were 9 bases for V and 1 base for J; bases not matched to a gene: 7. The germline CDR1 and CDR2 sequences are ENHRY and SYGVKD. CDR3 length equals 14 residues. CDR3 in amino acids: CAIRRQGGSYEQYF. The CDR3 DNA is TGTGCCATACGAAGACAGGGGGGATCCTACGAGCAGTACTTC.

This clonotype was seen many times. V is TRBV19 and J is TRBJ1-1, with D perhaps matching TRBD1 (6 bases). Trimming took 7 bases from V and 1 from J, leaving 13 bases between them. Germline loops: CDR1 LNHDA, CDR2 SQIVND (reference sequence). This CDR3 spans 14 amino acids. CDR3 sequence: CASIPGASNTEAFF. As DNA, the CDR3 is TGTGCCAGTATTCCAGGGGCGTCGAACACTGAAGCTTTCTTT.

This clonotype occurred a few times. V and J are TRBV7-9 and TRBJ2-7; 7 bases match TRBD1. In germline, CDR1 is SEHNR, CDR2 FQNEAQ (reference sequence). This CDR3 region has 14 residues. The trim removed 5 bases at V and 2 bases at J, leaving 6 bases unmatched. CDR3 bases: TGTGCCAGCAGCCGGGACAGAGCTGCCTACGAGCAGTACTTC. This codes for CASSRDRAAYEQYF.

The CDR3 nucleotides are TGTGCCAGCAGCGAGAGGTGGCTGTGGACCGGGGAGCTGTTTTTT. It specifies CASSERWLWTGELFF. The chain employs TRBV7-8 and TRBJ2-2; D is unclear. Looked up from germline, CDR1 is SGHVS and CDR2 is FQNEAQ. This CDR3 spans 15 amino acids. V lost 5 bases, J lost 5 bases, and 15 bases lay in between.

This clonotype was picked up many times. The J gene is TRBJ2-7, the V gene TRBV7-9; tentatively, D is TRBD2 (5 bases). CDR3 length: 12 residues. Trimming took 5 bases from V and 5 from J, leaving 10 bases between them. The germline V gene encodes CDR1 SEHNR and CDR2 FQNEAQ (reference sequence). Here the CDR3 reads CASSPTRDEQYF. The CDR3, as DNA: TGTGCCAGCAGCCCTACTAGAGACGAGCAGTACTTC.